This TCR beta chain was sequenced during a study of T cells expressing NK-cell markers. Study background: In the group of eight sequenced donors, seven were HCMV-seropositive and one was seronegative. Study-level points and caveats: Of CD8+ T cells, about 1.0-8% belonged to dominant NKG2C+ clonotypes in five to seven donors. These clonotypes also led the CD3+CD56-NKG2C+ fraction in a few donors.

With the 5' RACE reads reprocessed, TCRdb shows one record per CDR3 protein and no DNA. The sample has a few hundred thousand distinct CDR3 sequences, and its top ten clones hold around 4.9%. In regard to this clonotype: Its target is unknown.

This CDR3 has 16 residues. Per germline, CDR1 SGHRS and CDR2 YFSETQ. The J gene is TRBJ1-4, the V gene TRBV5-1; TCRdb names TRBD1, which stays unverified in the absence of DNA. The sample taken for sequencing was blood T cells: a sorted CD56 or NKG2C T cell subset, CD4+ or CD8+ T cells, or bulk PBMC T cells (not recorded which). This receptor was taken from a man aged 18-70 years in good health. The CDR3 sequence: CASSREGRAPNEKLFF. Complete variable domain (other parts from reference TRBV5-1 and TRBJ1-4): KAGVTQTPRYLIKTRGQQVTLSCSPISGHRSVSWYQQTPGQGLQFLFEYFSETQRNKGNFPGRFSGRQFSNSRSEMNVSTLELGDSALYLCASSREGRAPNEKLFFGSGTQLSVL.